This T cell receptor beta chain was recovered during a study of blood T cell repertoires in COVID-19. Study-wide context: Italy, Spain and the United States were the sources of the convalescent and acute COVID-19 samples. The cDNA or gDNA used as material had been derived from T cells, B-cell-depleted T cells, or PBMCs.

Germline CDR1 is SGHRS and CDR2 is YFSETQ. Unmatched junction bases numbered 7, after V lost 4 bases and J lost 6 bases. This CDR3 spans 15 amino acids. This clone was seen only a few times. In the authors' workflow: Reference gene primer amplification gave nucleated cell count estimates. Assay: immunoSEQ multiplex PCR; the TCRdb copy retains only in-frame clones and omits some. The V and J calls and clone size come from that table; D and trimming were worked out from the DNA. The sample includes 30,000 or so clones, roughly 80% of them seen just once. The chain employs TRBV5-1 and TRBJ1-6; TRBD1 matches 7 bases. This TCR derives from a man in his forties or fifties with acute or convalescent COVID-19. Sequencing input: peripheral blood. CDR3 in DNA: TGCGCCAGCAGCGCACTGACAGGGAGTAATTCACCCCTCCACTTT. It specifies CASSALTGSNSPLHF.